The source of this TCR beta chain is a study of long-term antiretroviral therapy in people with HIV. Overall study context: The earliest samples predate the 2015 immediate-ART recommendation by about a decade.

The ends lost 5 bases at V and 2 bases at J; junction bases unmatched: 8. Germline V gene data show CDR1 as SEHNR and CDR2 as FQNEAQ (reference sequence). The CDR3 is 16 amino acids. HIV-positive participants were all treated in the United States. Runs used v3.0 of the immunoSEQ assay and were done at survey level. Roughly 40,000-50,000 T-cell genomes per sample were the sequencing target. Generated by immunoSEQ multiplex PCR, the TCRdb table keeps only in-frame clones and is missing some. The sample carries 30,000 to 40,000 clones, roughly 85% recorded once. The V gene is TRBV7-9, the J gene TRBJ2-3; TRBD2 matches at 9 bases. Material: unsorted PBMCs, obtained 0.4 years before starting antiretroviral therapy. This sequence originates from a man aged 18 to 29 with HIV. DNA for the CDR3: TGTGCCAGCAGCCCCCCGACTAGCGGCACCACAGATACGCAGTATTTT. Amino acid sequence: CASSPPTSGTTDTQYF.